This TCR beta chain stems from a study of CD8 T cells in ankylosing spondylitis. This clonotype was counted ten times or more. The antigen remains unidentified. General study findings and limits: Made up of eight highly homologous variants, a TCR beta motif appeared characteristic of ankylosing spondylitis blood.

Making the TCR beta libraries involved quantitative 5'-RACE with molecular barcodes. MiXCR, applied by TCRdb to the 5' RACE reads, yields one record per CDR3 protein. This repertoire shows about 220,000 distinct CDR3 sequences, 5.5% to 7.5% found once; its top ten account for 12% to 15%. The V segment lost 6 bases and the J segment 6 bases; nucleotides outside the gene matches: 13. Germline V lookup: CDR1 SGHTA, CDR2 FQGNSA. The CDR3 has 16 amino acids. The sample was blood, either unsorted or a sorted T cell fraction (not recorded which). The genes are TRBV7-2 and TRBJ2-1; 8 bases are a match to TRBD2. The receptor was derived from a male donor with ankylosing spondylitis. In nucleotides, the CDR3 is TGTGCCAGCAGACCCTCCGGGACTAGGCAGGTCAATGAGCAGTTCTTC. Its protein is CASRPSGTRQVNEQFF.